The clone carrying this T cell receptor (beta chain) was detected only once. The data derive from a study of Ad26.COV2.S vaccination and SARS-CoV-2 variants. For the study at large: Each vaccinee took Ad26.COV2.S intramuscularly, once or twice 56 days apart.

Data came from immunoSEQ multiplex PCR; TCRdb stores just in-frame clones and leaves some out. The sample has 350,000 to 500,000 clones, 90% seen once. Treatment given: 15 to 20 received Ad26.COV2.S at low or high dose, single or two shots; about 5 received placebo; per-sample allocation not given. Day 63 following the first vaccine or placebo injection was when the samples were taken. The material was peripheral blood, obtained in a trial of Ad26.COV2.S vaccine versus placebo. The clonotype was recovered from a person aged 18-60 years who received the Ad26.COV2.S COVID-19 vaccine or a placebo.

Here the CDR3 reads CASSLAGYTDTQYF. Here the CDR3 DNA reads TGCGCCAGCAGCTTGGCGGGGTACACAGATACGCAGTATTTT. The chain uses TRBV5-1 and TRBJ2-3; weak D call: TRBD2 (5 bases). There are 14 residues in the CDR3. The germline gives CDR1 SGHRS, CDR2 YFSETQ. V was pared by 0 bases and J by 2 bases, with 7 bases between.